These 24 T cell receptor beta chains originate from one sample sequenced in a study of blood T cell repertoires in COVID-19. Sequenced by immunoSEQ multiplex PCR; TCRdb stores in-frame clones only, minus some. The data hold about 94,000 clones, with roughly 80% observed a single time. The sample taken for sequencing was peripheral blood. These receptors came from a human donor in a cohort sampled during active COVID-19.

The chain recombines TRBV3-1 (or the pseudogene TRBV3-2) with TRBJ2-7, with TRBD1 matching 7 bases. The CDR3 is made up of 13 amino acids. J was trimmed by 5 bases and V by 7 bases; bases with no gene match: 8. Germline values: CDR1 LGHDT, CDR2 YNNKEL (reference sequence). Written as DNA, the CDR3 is TGTGCCAGCAAAGGGGGCGGGTTGAACGAGCAGTACTTC. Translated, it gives CASKGGGLNEQYF.

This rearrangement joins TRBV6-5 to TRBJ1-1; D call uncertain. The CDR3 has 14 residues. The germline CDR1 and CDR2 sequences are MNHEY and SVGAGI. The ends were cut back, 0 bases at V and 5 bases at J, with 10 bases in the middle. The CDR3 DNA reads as TGTGCCAGCAGTTACTCGAGGGAGGGTACTGAAGCTTTCTTT. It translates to CASSYSREGTEAFF.

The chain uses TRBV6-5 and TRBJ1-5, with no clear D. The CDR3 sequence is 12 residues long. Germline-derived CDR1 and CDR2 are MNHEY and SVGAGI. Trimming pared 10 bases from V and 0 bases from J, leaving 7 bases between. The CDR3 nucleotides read TGTGCCACCCAGGATAGCAATCAGCCCCAGCATTTT. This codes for CATQDSNQPQHF.

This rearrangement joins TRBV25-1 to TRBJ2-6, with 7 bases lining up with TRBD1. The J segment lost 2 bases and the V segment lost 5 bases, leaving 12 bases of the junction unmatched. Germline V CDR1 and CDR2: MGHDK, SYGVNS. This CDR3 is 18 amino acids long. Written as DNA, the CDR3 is TGTGCCAGCAGTACGGGAACAGGGGTTACCACTGGGGCCAACGTCCTGACTTTC. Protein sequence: CASSTGTGVTTGANVLTF.

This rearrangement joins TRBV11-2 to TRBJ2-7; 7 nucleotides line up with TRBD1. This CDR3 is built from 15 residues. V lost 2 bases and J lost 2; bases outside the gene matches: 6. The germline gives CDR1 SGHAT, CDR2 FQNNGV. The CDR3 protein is CASSLSQGFPYEQYF. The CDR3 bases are TGTGCCAGCAGCTTATCACAGGGGTTCCCCTACGAGCAGTACTTC.

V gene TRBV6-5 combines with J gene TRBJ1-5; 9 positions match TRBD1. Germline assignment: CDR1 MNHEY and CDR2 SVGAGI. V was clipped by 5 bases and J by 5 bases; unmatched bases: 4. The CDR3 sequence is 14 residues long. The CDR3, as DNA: TGTGCCAGCAGTCGGGACAGGGAGTATCAGCCCCAGCATTTT. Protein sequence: CASSRDREYQPQHF.

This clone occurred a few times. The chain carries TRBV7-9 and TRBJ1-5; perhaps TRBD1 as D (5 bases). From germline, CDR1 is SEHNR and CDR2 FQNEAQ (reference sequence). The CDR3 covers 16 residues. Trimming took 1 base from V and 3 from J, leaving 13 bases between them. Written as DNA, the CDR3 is TGTGCCAGCAGCTTAGGAACAGGCTCTTTCAATCAGCCCCAGCATTTT. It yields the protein CASSLGTGSFNQPQHF.

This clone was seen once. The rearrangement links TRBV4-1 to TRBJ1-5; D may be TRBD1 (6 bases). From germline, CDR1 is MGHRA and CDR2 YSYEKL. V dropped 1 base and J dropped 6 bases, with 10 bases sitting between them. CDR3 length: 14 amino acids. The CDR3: CASSQVQGGQPQHF. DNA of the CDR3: TGCGCCAGCAGCCAAGTACAGGGTGGTCAGCCCCAGCATTTT.

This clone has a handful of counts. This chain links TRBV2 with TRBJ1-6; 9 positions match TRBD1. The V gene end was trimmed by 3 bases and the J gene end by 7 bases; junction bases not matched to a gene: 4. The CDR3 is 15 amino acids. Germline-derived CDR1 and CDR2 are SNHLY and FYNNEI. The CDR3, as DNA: TGTGCCAGCAGTGACACCGGGACAGGGAATTCACCCCTCCACTTT. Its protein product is CASSDTGTGNSPLHF.

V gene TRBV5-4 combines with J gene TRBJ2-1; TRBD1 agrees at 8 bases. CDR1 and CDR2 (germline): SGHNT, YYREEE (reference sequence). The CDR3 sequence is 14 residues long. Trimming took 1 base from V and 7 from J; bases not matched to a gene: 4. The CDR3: CASSLRQGRNEQFF. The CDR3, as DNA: TGTGCCAGCAGCTTGAGACAGGGGAGGAATGAGCAGTTCTTC.

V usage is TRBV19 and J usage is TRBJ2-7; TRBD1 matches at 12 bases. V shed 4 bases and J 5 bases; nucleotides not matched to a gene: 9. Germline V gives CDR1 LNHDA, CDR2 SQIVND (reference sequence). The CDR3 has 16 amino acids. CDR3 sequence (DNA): TGTGCCAGTAGTAAAAGGGACAGGGGGCGCCGGAACGAGCAGTACTTC. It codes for CASSKRDRGRRNEQYF.

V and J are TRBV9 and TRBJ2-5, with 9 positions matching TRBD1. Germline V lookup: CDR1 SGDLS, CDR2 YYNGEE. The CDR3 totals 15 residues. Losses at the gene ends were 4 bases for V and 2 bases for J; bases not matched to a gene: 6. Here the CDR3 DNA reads TGTGCCAGCAGCTTCACCGGGACAGGGCAAGAGACCCAGTACTTC. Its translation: CASSFTGTGQETQYF.

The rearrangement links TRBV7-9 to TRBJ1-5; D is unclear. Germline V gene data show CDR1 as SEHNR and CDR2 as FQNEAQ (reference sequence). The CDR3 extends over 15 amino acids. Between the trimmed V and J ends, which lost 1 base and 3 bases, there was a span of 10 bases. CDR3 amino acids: CASSLGRGLNQPQHF. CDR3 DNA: TGTGCCAGCAGCTTAGGGAGAGGGCTCAATCAGCCCCAGCATTTT.

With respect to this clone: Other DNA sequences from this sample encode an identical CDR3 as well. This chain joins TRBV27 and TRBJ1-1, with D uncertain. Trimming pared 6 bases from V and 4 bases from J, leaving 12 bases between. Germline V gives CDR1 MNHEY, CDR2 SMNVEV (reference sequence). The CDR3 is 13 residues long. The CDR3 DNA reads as TGTGCCAGCAGCTTACGAGGGAGCACTGAAGCTTTCTTT. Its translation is CASSLRGSTEAFF.

The CDR3 DNA reads as TGTGCCATCATCGCCGGGACAGGCGCCTACGAGCAGTACTTC. Amino acids: CAIIAGTGAYEQYF. The chain recombines TRBV10-3 with TRBJ2-7, with TRBD1 matching over 8 bases. This CDR3 is built from 14 residues. The V gene end was trimmed by 7 bases and the J gene end by 2 bases; junction bases not matched to a gene: 7. Germline values: CDR1 ENHRY, CDR2 SYGVKD.

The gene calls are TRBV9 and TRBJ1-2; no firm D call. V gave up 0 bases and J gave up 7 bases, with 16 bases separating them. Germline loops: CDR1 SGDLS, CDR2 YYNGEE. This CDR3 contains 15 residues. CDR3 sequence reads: CASSVEWQPSGGYTF. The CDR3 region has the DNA TGTGCCAGCAGCGTAGAGTGGCAGCCCTCGGGTGGCTACACCTTC.

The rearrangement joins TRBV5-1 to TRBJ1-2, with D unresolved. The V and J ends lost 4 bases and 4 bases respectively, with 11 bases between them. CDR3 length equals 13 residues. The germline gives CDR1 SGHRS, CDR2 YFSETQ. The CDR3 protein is CASSRDTSYGYTF. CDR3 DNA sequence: TGCGCCAGCAGCCGAGACACCTCCTATGGCTACACCTTC.

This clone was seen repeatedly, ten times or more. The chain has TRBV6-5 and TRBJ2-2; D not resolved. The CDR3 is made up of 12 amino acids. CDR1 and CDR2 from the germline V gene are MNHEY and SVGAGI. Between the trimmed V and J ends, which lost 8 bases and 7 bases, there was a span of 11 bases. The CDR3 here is CASGERNGELFF. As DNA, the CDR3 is TGTGCCAGCGGAGAGAGAAACGGGGAGCTGTTTTTT.

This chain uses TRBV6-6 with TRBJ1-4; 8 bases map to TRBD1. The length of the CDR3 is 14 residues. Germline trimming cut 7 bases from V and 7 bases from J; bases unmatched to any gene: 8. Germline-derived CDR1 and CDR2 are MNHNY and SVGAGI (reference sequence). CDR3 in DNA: TGTGCCAGCACCCGTCAGGGGGCTGGTGAAAAACTGTTTTTT. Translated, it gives CASTRQGAGEKLFF.

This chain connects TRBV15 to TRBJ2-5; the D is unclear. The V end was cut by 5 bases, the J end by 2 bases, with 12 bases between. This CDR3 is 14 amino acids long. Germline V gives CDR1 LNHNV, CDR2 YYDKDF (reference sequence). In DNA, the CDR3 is TGTGCCACCAGCCCACGACACAGTCAAGAGACCCAGTACTTC. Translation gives CATSPRHSQETQYF.

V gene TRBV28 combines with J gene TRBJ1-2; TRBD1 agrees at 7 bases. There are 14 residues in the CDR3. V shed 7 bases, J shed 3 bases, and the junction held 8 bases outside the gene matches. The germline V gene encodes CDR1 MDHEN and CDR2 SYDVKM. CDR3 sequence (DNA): TGTGCCAGCAACGAACAGGGGTTCGACTATGGCTACACCTTC. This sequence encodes CASNEQGFDYGYTF.

CDR3 residues: CASSSFHRDRGVYEQYF. In DNA, the CDR3 is TGTGCCAGCAGCTCCTTCCACCGGGACAGGGGAGTTTATGAGCAGTACTTC. The chain links TRBV7-2 to TRBJ2-7; 10 nucleotides line up with TRBD1. This CDR3 region has 17 residues. Germline CDR1 and CDR2: SGHTA and FQGNSA. V gave up 4 bases and J gave up 7 bases; unmatched junction bases: 16.

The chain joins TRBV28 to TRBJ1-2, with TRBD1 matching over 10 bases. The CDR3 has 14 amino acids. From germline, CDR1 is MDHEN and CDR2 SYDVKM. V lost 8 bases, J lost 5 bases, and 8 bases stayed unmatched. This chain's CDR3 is CASSGTGEGYGYTF. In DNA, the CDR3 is TGTGCCAGCTCCGGGACAGGGGAAGGTTATGGCTACACCTTC.

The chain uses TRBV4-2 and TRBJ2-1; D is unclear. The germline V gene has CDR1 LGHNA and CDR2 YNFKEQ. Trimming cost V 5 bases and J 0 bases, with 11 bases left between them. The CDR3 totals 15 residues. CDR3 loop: CASSVDRSSYNEQFF. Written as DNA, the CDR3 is TGTGCCAGCAGCGTTGACCGGAGCTCCTACAATGAGCAGTTCTTC.